One T cell receptor (beta chain) is described in this entry. Clones were read by immunoSEQ multiplex PCR, and TCRdb kept only the in-frame ones, dropping some. The sample includes 50,000 to 65,000 clones, roughly 79% of them seen just once. The sample is drawn from a study of blood T cell repertoires in COVID-19. Study as a whole: Spain, Italy and the United States supplied samples that represented acute and convalescent COVID-19. Nucleic acid was either cDNA or gDNA, and it came from T cells, B-cell-depleted T cells, or PBMCs.

V was cut by 3 bases and J by 2 bases, with 16 bases left in between. The CDR3 runs 17 residues. CDR1 is SGHVS and CDR2 is FQNEAQ in the germline V gene. The source is a woman aged 60-75 years with acute or convalescent COVID-19. The material sequenced was peripheral blood. V and J are TRBV7-8 and TRBJ2-2; possibly TRBD2 for D (7 bases). CDR3 sequence (DNA): TGTGCCAGCAGCTTCGTTGCTGCGGGGGCAAACACCGGGGAGCTGTTTTTT. This encodes CASSFVAAGANTGELFF.